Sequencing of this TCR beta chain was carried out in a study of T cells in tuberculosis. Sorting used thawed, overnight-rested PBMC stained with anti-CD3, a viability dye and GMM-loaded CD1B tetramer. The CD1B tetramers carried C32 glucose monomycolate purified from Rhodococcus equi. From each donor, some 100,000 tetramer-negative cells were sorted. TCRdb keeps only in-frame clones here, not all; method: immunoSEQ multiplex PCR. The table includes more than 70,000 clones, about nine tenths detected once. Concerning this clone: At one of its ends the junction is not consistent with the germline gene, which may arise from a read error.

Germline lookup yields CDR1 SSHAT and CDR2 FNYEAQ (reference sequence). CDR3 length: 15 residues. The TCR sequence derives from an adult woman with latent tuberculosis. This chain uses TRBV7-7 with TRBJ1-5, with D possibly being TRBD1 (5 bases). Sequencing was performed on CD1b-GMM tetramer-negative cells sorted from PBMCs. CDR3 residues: CASSLMEGGNQPQHF. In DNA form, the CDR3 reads TGTGCTAGCAGCTTAATGGAAGGGGGCAATCAGCCCCAGCATTTT.